This T cell receptor beta chain was found in a study of metastatic and nonmetastatic thyroid tumors. For the study at large: Malignant and benign thyroid patients had repertoires compared in peripheral blood and tumor or nodule tissue.

This clone has ten or more counts. What it binds is unknown. No patient received treatment before thyroid surgery. Study processing details: The study took CDR3 differences across clinicopathological groups and made a distant-metastasis classifier for papillary thyroid cancer from them. MiXCR re-clonotyped the PCR reads for TCRdb. It is TCRdb's table, rather than the study itself, that gives the V and J calls and clone size. The sample lists some 27,000 clones; 20% to 25% were seen once. Trimming cost V 8 bases and J 7 bases; bases outside gene matches: 3. Germline V CDR1 and CDR2: SNHLY, FYNNEI. This CDR3 spans 12 amino acids. The study, taken as a whole, reports: Benign nodules were reported to have significantly lower TCR beta diversity than malignant thyroid tumors, in blood and tumor.

Sequenced input: blood. This sequence originates from a male donor with papillary thyroid cancer or a benign thyroid nodule (not recorded which). Some clones in this sample may be carry-over from other donors' samples. The V call is TRBV2, the J call TRBJ2-7; 12 nucleotides align to TRBD2. CDR3 sequence: CASLAGGLEQYF. For the CDR3, the DNA is TGTGCCAGCCTAGCGGGAGGGCTTGAGCAGTACTTC.